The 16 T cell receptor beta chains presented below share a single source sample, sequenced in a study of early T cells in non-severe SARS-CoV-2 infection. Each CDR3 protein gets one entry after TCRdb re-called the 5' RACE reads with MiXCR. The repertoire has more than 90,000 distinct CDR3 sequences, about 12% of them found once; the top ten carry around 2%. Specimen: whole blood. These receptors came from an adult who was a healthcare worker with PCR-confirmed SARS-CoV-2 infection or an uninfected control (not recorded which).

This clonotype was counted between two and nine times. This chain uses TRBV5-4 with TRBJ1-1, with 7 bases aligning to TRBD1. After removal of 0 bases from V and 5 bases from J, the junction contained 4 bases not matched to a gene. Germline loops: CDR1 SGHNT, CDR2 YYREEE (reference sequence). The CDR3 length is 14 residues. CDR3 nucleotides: TGTGCCAGCAGCTTGGAACAGGGGAGGACTGAAGCTTTCTTT. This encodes CASSLEQGRTEAFF.

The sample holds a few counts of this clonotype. Here the CDR3 reads CASSLFGANVLTF. The CDR3 nucleotides read TGTGCCAGCAGCTTATTTGGGGCCAACGTCCTGACTTTC. The chain has TRBV11-1 and TRBJ2-6; D is ambiguous. V dropped 2 bases and J dropped 3 bases, with 2 bases sitting between them. The CDR3 is 13 amino acids. CDR1 and CDR2 from the germline V gene are SGHAT and FQDESV (reference sequence).

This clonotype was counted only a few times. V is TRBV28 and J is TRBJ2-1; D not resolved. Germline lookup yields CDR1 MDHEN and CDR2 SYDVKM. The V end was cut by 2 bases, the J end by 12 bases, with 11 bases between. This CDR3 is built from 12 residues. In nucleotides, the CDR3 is TGTGCCAGCAGTTTAGAGTCCCGGACGCAGTTCTTC. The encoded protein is CASSLESRTQFF.

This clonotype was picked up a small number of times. DNA of the CDR3: TGTGCCAGCAGTCTCAGGGGGCACTCCTACAATGAGCAGTTCTTC. Its translation is CASSLRGHSYNEQFF. V usage is TRBV28 and J usage is TRBJ2-1; 8 nucleotides agree with TRBD1. The CDR3 length is 15 residues. V dropped 5 bases and J dropped 0; count of bases not matched to a gene: 3. The germline gives CDR1 MDHEN, CDR2 SYDVKM.

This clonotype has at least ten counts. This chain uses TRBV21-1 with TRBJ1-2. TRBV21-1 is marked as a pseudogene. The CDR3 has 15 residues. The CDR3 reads CASSKVPGLLYGYTF. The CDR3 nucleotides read TGTGCCAGCAGCAAAGTACCGGGACTCCTCTATGGCTACACCTTC.

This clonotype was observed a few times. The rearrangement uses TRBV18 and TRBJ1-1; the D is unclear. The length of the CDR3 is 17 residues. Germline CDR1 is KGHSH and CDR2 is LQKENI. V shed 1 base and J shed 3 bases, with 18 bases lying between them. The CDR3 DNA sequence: TGTGCCAGCTCACCACAACCGAACTTTGGACCCGACACTGAAGCTTTCTTT. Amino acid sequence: CASSPQPNFGPDTEAFF.

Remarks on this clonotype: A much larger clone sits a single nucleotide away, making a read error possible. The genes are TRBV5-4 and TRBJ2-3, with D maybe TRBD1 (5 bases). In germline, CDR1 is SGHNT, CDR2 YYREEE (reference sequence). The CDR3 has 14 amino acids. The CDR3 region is CANSLTASGATQYF. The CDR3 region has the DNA TGTGCCAACAGCCTGACAGCCAGTGGGGCTACGCAGTATTTT.

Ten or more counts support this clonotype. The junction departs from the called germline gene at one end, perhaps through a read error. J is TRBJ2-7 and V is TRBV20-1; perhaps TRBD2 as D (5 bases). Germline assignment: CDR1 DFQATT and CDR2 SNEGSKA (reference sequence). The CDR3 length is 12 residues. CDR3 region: CSASRDSYEEYF. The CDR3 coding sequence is TGCAGTGCTAGTCGGGATTCCTACGAGGAGTACTTC.

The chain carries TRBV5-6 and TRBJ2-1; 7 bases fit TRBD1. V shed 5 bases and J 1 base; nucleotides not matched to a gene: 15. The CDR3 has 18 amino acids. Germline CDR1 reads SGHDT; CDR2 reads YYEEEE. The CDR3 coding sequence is TGTGCCAGCAGGTGGTGGACAGGCAAACCCCTATCCTACAATGAGCAGTTCTTC. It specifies CASRWWTGKPLSYNEQFF. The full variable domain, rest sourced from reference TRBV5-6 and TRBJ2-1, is DAGVTQSPTHLIKTRGQQVTLRCSPKSGHDTVSWYQQALGQGPQFIFQYYEEEERQRGNFPDRFSGHQFPNYSSELNVNALLLGDSALYLCASRWWTGKPLSYNEQFFGPGTRLTVL.

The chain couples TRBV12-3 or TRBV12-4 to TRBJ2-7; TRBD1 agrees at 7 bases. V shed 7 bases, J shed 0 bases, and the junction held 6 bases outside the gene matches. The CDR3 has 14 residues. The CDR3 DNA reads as TGTGCCAGCACCCCCGGGACAGTCTCCTACGAGCAGTACTTC. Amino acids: CASTPGTVSYEQYF.

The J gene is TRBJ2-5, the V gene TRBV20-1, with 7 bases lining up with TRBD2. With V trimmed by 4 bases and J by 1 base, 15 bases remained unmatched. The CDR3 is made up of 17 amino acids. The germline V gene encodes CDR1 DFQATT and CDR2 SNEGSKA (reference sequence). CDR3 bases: TGCAGTGCTATAATCACTGGACGGGGGGACCTCCAAGAGACCCAGTACTTC. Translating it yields CSAIITGRGDLQETQYF.

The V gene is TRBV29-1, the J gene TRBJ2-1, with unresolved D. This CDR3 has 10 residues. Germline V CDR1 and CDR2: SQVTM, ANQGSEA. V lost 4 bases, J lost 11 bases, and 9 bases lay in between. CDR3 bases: TGCAGCGTTGTCGACTTTCAGCAGTTCTTC. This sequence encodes CSVVDFQQFF.

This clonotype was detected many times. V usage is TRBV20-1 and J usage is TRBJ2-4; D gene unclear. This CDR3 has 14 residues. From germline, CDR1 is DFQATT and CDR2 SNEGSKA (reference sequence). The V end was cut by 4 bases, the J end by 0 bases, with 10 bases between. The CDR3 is CSATAHAAKNIQYF. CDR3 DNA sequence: TGCAGTGCTACAGCTCATGCAGCCAAAAACATTCAGTACTTC.

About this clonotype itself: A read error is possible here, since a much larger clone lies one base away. The CDR3 DNA reads as TGCAGTGTTCAGGGACAGGGCAGTACCTGGAACAACAATGAGCAGTTCTTC. The encoded protein is CSVQGQGSTWNNNEQFF. The V and J genes are TRBV20-1 and TRBJ2-1; 9 nucleotides match TRBD1. The CDR3 covers 17 residues. The junction had 18 bases not matched to a gene; V was cut back by 7 bases and J by 5 bases. Germline V gene lookup returns CDR1 DFQATT and CDR2 SNEGSKA (reference sequence).

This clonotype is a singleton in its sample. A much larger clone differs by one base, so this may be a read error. The CDR3 sequence: CASRDRSMNTVAFF. CDR3 coding DNA: TGCGCCAGCCGGGACAGGTCTATGAACACTGTAGCTTTCTTT. V is TRBV5-1 and J is TRBJ1-1; 8 nucleotides match TRBD1. Germline CDR1 SGHRS, CDR2 YFSETQ. The CDR3 is made up of 14 amino acids.

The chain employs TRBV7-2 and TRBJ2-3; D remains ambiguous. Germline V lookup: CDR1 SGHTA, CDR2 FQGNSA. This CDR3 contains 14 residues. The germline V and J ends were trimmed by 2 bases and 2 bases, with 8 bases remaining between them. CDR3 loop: CASSLRYNTDTQYF. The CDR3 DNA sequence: TGTGCCAGCAGCTTAAGATACAACACAGATACGCAGTATTTT. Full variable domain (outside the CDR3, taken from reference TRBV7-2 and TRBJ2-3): GAGVSQSPSNKVTEKGKDVELRCDPISGHTALYWYRQSLGQGLEFLIYFQGNSAPDKSGLPSDRFSAERTGGSVSTLTIQRTQQEDSAVYLCASSLRYNTDTQYFGPGTRLTVL.